Listed below are T cell receptor beta chains from one sample, sequenced in a study of blood T cell repertoires in COVID-19. The method was immunoSEQ multiplex PCR; TCRdb's version includes in-frame clones alone and lacks a portion of them. The sample carries approximately 100,000 clones, roughly 90% recorded once. The sample taken for sequencing was peripheral blood. Receptors originate from a woman aged 60-75 years with acute or convalescent COVID-19. Each CDR3 is given with its conserved first and last residue. D genes are given only for firm matches. Rows may omit the clone size; those that give it use once, few, many or a size class.

v_call	clone_size	j_call	d_call	cdr3_aa	cdr3_nt
TRBV13	.	TRBJ2-1	TRBD2	CASSLGGPSGPYNEQFF	TGTGCCAGCAGCTTAGGGGGGCCTAGCGGACCGTACAATGAGCAGTTCTTC
TRBV6-1	.	TRBJ2-3	.	CASSELAAPTDTQYF	TGTGCCAGCAGTGAACTAGCTGCCCCCACAGATACGCAGTATTTT
TRBV14	few	TRBJ1-4	.	CASSVQGSGKLFF	TGTGCCAGCAGCGTACAGGGAAGTGGAAAACTGTTTTTT
TRBV30	.	TRBJ1-4	.	CAWSVGGVGEKLFF	TGTGCCTGGAGTGTAGGAGGGGTTGGGGAAAAACTGTTTTTT
TRBV5-1	.	TRBJ1-1	TRBD1	CASSYHRGAGTEAFF	TGCGCCAGCAGCTACCACAGGGGCGCAGGCACTGAAGCTTTCTTT
TRBV10-2	.	TRBJ2-7	.	CASSAGTPPGEQYF	TGCGCCAGCAGTGCCGGGACTCCGCCCGGCGAGCAGTACTTC
TRBV9	.	TRBJ1-6	.	CASSDQRGWGTGSPLHF	TGTGCCAGCAGCGACCAAAGGGGATGGGGCACAGGTTCACCCCTCCACTTT
TRBV5-4	once	TRBJ1-2	.	CASSSRGGLSYGYTF	TGTGCCAGCAGCTCACGGGGGGGGCTATCCTATGGCTACACCTTC
TRBV28	.	TRBJ2-7	.	CASSLFEIPYEQYF	TGTGCCAGCAGTTTATTCGAGATTCCGTACGAGCAGTACTTC
TRBV6-1	.	TRBJ2-3	TRBD1	CASSDVWDRVEDTQYF	TGTGCCAGCAGTGATGTATGGGACAGGGTCGAAGATACGCAGTATTTT
TRBV30	once	TRBJ2-7	TRBD2	CACIAGPLEEQYF	TGTGCCTGTATAGCGGGCCCACTTGAGGAGCAGTACTTC
TRBV3-1/TRBV3-2	.	TRBJ1-6	TRBD1	CASSLRPTGANSPLHF	TGTGCCAGCAGCCTACGTCCGACAGGGGCCAATTCACCCCTCCACTTT
TRBV3-1/TRBV3-2	once	TRBJ2-6	TRBD1	CASSQDRTGANVLTF	TGTGCCAGCAGCCAGGACAGGACTGGGGCCAACGTCCTGACTTTC
TRBV28	once	TRBJ1-1	.	CASSLGLGQMTAFF	TGTGCCAGCAGTTTAGGATTGGGCCAGATGACAGCTTTCTTT
TRBV19	.	TRBJ2-4	.	CASSIGGATKNIQYF	TGTGCCAGTAGTATAGGTGGAGCGACCAAAAACATTCAGTACTTC
TRBV6-5	.	TRBJ1-6	.	CASSREGGRNSPLHF	TGTGCCAGCAGCCGGGAAGGGGGAAGAAATTCACCCCTCCACTTT
TRBV19	.	TRBJ2-2	.	CASSSRGNHGDTGELFF	TGTGCCAGTAGCAGCCGGGGGAATCATGGGGACACCGGGGAGCTGTTTTTT
TRBV28	.	TRBJ1-4	TRBD1	CASRGTGGEKLFF	TGTGCCAGCAGGGGGACAGGGGGAGAAAAACTGTTTTTT
TRBV2	.	TRBJ2-1	.	CASSEMAFSYNEQFF	TGTGCCAGCAGTGAGATGGCATTCTCCTACAATGAGCAGTTCTTC
TRBV5-1	.	TRBJ1-3	TRBD1	CASSWGQGGNTIYF	TGCGCCAGCAGCTGGGGACAGGGTGGAAACACCATATATTTT
TRBV27	.	TRBJ1-2	.	CASSSNTGHYGYTF	TGTGCCAGCAGTTCCAATACAGGGCACTATGGCTACACCTTC
TRBV5-8	.	TRBJ1-3	.	CASSPGQYSGNTIYF	TGTGCCAGCAGCCCCGGACAGTACTCTGGAAACACCATATATTTT
TRBV5-4	.	TRBJ2-1	TRBD1	CASSLRDRVLYEQFF	TGTGCCAGCAGCTTGAGGGACAGGGTTCTCTATGAGCAGTTCTTC
TRBV24-1	.	TRBJ1-2	.	CATSEGGNYGYTF	TGTGCCACCAGTGAAGGAGGTAACTATGGCTACACCTTC
TRBV19	.	TRBJ2-1	TRBD2	CASSIGGGSSYNEQFF	TGTGCCAGTAGTATAGGGGGCGGGAGCTCCTACAATGAGCAGTTCTTC
TRBV19	.	TRBJ1-3	.	CASSSPGPRVHTIYF	TGTGCCAGTAGTTCTCCAGGTCCGAGAGTTCACACCATATATTTT
TRBV9	.	TRBJ2-3	.	CASSVARYDTQYF	TGTGCCAGCAGCGTAGCTAGATATGATACGCAGTATTTT
TRBV11-1	few	TRBJ2-2	.	CASSLQGGAGLGELFF	TGTGCCAGCAGCTTGCAGGGAGGAGCGGGCCTCGGGGAGCTGTTTTTT
TRBV6-6	.	TRBJ2-6	.	CASSRDTFSSGANVLTF	TGTGCCAGCAGTCGGGACACCTTCTCCTCTGGGGCCAACGTCCTGACTTTC
TRBV5-1	.	TRBJ2-1	TRBD2	CASSLPTSGSVDEQFF	TGCGCCAGCAGCTTACCTACTAGCGGGAGTGTCGATGAGCAGTTCTTC
TRBV5-4	.	TRBJ2-3	.	CASSLIGLKDTQYF	TGTGCCAGCAGCTTGATCGGACTAAAGGATACGCAGTATTTT
TRBV19	.	TRBJ1-2	TRBD1	CASSIGQGWHYGYTF	TGTGCCAGTAGTATCGGACAGGGCTGGCACTATGGCTACACCTTC
TRBV14	few	TRBJ1-3	.	CASSVRRGSGNTIYF	TGTGCCAGCAGCGTCCGCAGGGGCTCTGGAAACACCATATATTTT
TRBV23-1	.	TRBJ1-1	.	CAARTRDTEAFF	TGCGCCGCGAGAACTAGGGACACTGAAGCTTTCTTT
TRBV7-8	.	TRBJ1-1	.	CASSLNRAQNTEAFF	TGTGCCAGCAGCTTAAACAGGGCCCAGAACACTGAAGCTTTCTTT
TRBV23-1	few	TRBJ1-5	TRBD1	CASSQDDRDRYDQPQHF	TGCGCCAGCAGTCAAGATGACCGGGACAGGTACGATCAGCCCCAGCATTTT
TRBV9	.	TRBJ2-3	TRBD2	CASSVAPSGRGTDTQYF	TGTGCCAGCAGCGTAGCTCCTAGCGGGAGAGGCACAGATACGCAGTATTTT
TRBV18	.	TRBJ2-1	.	CASSSLARALYNEQFF	TGTGCCAGCTCATCTCTAGCGAGAGCGCTTTACAATGAGCAGTTCTTC
TRBV28	.	TRBJ1-5	TRBD1	CASRQTGGRGQPQHF	TGTGCCAGCAGACAGACAGGGGGGAGGGGTCAGCCCCAGCATTTT
TRBV5-1	once	TRBJ2-1	TRBD1	CASKGQVYNEQFF	TGCGCCAGCAAGGGACAGGTCTACAATGAGCAGTTCTTC
TRBV5-1	.	TRBJ1-4	.	CASSLEGVNEKLFF	TGCGCCAGCAGCTTGGAAGGAGTTAATGAAAAACTGTTTTTT
TRBV30	.	TRBJ2-2	TRBD2	CAWSLAGAPTGELFF	TGTGCCTGGAGTTTGGCGGGAGCTCCCACCGGGGAGCTGTTTTTT
TRBV6-5	.	TRBJ1-2	.	CASSTPTRNYGYTF	TGTGCCAGCAGTACCCCGACAAGGAACTATGGCTACACCTTC
TRBV5-1	.	TRBJ1-6	.	CASSLVPESNSPLHF	TGCGCCAGCAGCTTGGTTCCAGAATCTAATTCACCCCTCCACTTT
TRBV21-1	.	TRBJ2-1	.	CASYPRDSNYNEQFF	TGTGCCAGCTATCCCCGGGACAGCAACTACAATGAGCAGTTCTTC
TRBV6-2/TRBV6-3	.	TRBJ2-7	.	CASSYSTGNLQYF	TGTGCCAGCAGTTACTCGACGGGGAACCTGCAGTACTTC